This TCR beta chain was sequenced in a study of blood T cell repertoires in COVID-19. Across the whole study: From the United States, Italy and Spain came samples of acute and convalescent COVID-19. PBMCs, B-cell-depleted T cells, or T cells provided the cDNA or gDNA that made up the material.

In germline, CDR1 is WNHNN, CDR2 SYGVQD (reference sequence). There are 12 residues in the CDR3. Regarding this clone: One junction end does not reproduce the germline sequence, and a read error may be involved.

In the original analysis: The assay estimated nucleated cells by amplifying reference gene primers. Method: immunoSEQ multiplex PCR; TCRdb's copy keeps in-frame clones and lacks some. The V and J calls and clone size come from that table; D and trimming were worked out from the DNA. Among 53,000 or so clones listed, around 80% were seen once. Sequencing was done on a sample of peripheral blood. The TCR originated in a man aged 55 to 69 with acute or convalescent COVID-19. The genes are TRBV10-1 and TRBJ2-7; TRBD1 is a possible D gene (6 bases). The CDR3 protein is CASSDDRRNLRF. For the CDR3, the DNA is TGCGCCAGCAGTGACGACAGGAGAAATCTGCGCTTC.